Listed below are T cell receptor beta chains from one sample, sequenced in a study of cytomegalovirus exposure and HLA in healthy donors. Sequencing was performed with immunoSEQ multiplex PCR; in TCRdb, only in-frame clones are kept and a portion is missing. The sample has some 180,000 clones, roughly 80% seen once; the top ten hold 1.7%. Source material: PBMCs. These receptors were obtained from a woman younger than 35 in good health and CMV-seronegative. The CDR3 runs from the conserved cysteine through the conserved F or W. The order of the fields is V gene, D gene, J gene, CDR3 DNA, CDR3 protein. D genes are given only for firm matches.

v_call: TRBV6-1
d_call: -
j_call: TRBJ1-2
cdr3_nt: TGTGCCAGCAGTGAAGTAGCCCAGGGGAATGGGTATGGCTACACCTTC
cdr3_aa: CASSEVAQGNGYGYTF

v_call: TRBV28
d_call: TRBD2
j_call: TRBJ2-1
cdr3_nt: TGTGCCAGCAGAAGCGGGAGCTCCTACAATGAGCAGTTCTTC
cdr3_aa: CASRSGSSYNEQFF

v_call: TRBV7-8
d_call: -
j_call: TRBJ1-1
cdr3_nt: TGTGCCAGCAGCTTAGACAGACCGTTGAACACTGAAGCTTTCTTT
cdr3_aa: CASSLDRPLNTEAFF

v_call: TRBV7-2
d_call: -
j_call: TRBJ1-1
cdr3_nt: TGTGCCAGCAGCTTTGGGCTAACTGAAGCTTTCTTT
cdr3_aa: CASSFGLTEAFF

v_call: TRBV20-1
d_call: -
j_call: TRBJ2-3
cdr3_nt: TGCAGTGCCCCAGTCATCGATACGCAGTATTTT
cdr3_aa: CSAPVIDTQYF

v_call: TRBV27
d_call: TRBD1
j_call: TRBJ1-1
cdr3_nt: TGTGCCAGCAGCGGACAGGGCAACACTGAAGCTTTCTTT
cdr3_aa: CASSGQGNTEAFF

v_call: TRBV7-2
d_call: -
j_call: TRBJ1-2
cdr3_nt: TGTGCCAGCAGCCCCCACGTCGGACGGGGTAACTATGGCTACACCTTC
cdr3_aa: CASSPHVGRGNYGYTF

v_call: TRBV7-9
d_call: -
j_call: TRBJ2-7
cdr3_nt: TGTGCCAGCAGCGAGACAGGTTTGCTCTCCTACGAGCAGTACTTC
cdr3_aa: CASSETGLLSYEQYF

v_call: TRBV28
d_call: -
j_call: TRBJ1-2
cdr3_nt: TGTGCCAGCAGCGCCCAGATTAACTATGGCTACACCTTC
cdr3_aa: CASSAQINYGYTF

v_call: TRBV7-9
d_call: -
j_call: TRBJ1-2
cdr3_nt: TGTTCCAGCAGCTTCCGAGGGAACGGCCCTAACTATGGCTACACCTTC
cdr3_aa: CSSSFRGNGPNYGYTF

v_call: TRBV28
d_call: -
j_call: TRBJ1-6
cdr3_nt: TGTGCCAGCAGTTACGACGAACTAAATAATTCACCCCTCCACTTT
cdr3_aa: CASSYDELNNSPLHF

v_call: TRBV6-5
d_call: -
j_call: TRBJ1-5
cdr3_nt: TGTGCCAGCAGTTACTCGAGTCCCCAGGGAGGACAGCCCCAGCATTTT
cdr3_aa: CASSYSSPQGGQPQHF